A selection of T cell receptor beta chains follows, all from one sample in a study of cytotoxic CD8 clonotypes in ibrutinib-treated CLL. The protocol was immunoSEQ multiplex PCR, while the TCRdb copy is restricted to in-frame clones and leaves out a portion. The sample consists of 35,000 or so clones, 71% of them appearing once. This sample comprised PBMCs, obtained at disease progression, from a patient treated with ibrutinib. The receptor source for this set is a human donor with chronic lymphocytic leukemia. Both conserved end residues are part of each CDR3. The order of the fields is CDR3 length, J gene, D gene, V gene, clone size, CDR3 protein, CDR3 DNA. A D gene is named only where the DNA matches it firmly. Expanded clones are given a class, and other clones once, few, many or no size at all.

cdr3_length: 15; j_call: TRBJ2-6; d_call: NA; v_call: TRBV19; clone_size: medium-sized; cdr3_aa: CASSITSTGANVLTF; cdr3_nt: TGTGCCAGTAGTATCACCTCCACTGGGGCCAACGTCCTGACTTTC
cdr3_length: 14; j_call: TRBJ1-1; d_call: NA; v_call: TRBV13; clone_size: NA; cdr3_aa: CASSPPRVTGEAFF; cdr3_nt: TGTGCCAGCAGCCCCCCCCGGGTGACAGGAGAAGCTTTCTTT
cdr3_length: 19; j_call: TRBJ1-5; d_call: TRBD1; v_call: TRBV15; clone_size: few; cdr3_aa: CATSRVRAGGTPLNQPQHF; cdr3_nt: TGTGCCACCAGCAGAGTAAGGGCAGGGGGCACCCCCTTGAATCAGCCCCAGCATTTT
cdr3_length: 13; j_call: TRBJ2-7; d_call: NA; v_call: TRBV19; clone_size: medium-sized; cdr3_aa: CASNQGITYEQYF; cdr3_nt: TGTGCCAGTAACCAGGGGATCACCTACGAGCAGTACTTC
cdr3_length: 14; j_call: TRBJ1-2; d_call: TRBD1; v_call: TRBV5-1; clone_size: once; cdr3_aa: CASSSGQAADGYTF; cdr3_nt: TGCGCCAGCAGCTCGGGACAGGCTGCCGATGGCTACACCTTC
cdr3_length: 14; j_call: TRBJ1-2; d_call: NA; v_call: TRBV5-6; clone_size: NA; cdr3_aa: CASSLGSDYYGYTF; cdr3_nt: TGTGCCAGCAGCTTGGGGTCGGATTACTATGGCTACACCTTC
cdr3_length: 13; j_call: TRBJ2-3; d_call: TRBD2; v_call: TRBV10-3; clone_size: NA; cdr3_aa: CAIRGGDEFTQYF; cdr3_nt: TGTGCCATCAGGGGGGGGGACGAATTTACGCAGTATTTT
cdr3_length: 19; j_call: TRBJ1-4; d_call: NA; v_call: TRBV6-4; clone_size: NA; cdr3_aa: CASTPGGGLGPPTNEKLFF; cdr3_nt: TGTGCCAGCACTCCCGGGGGAGGGTTGGGTCCTCCAACTAATGAAAAACTGTTTTTT
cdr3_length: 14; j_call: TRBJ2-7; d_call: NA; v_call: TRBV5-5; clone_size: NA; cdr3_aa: CASSLASNSYEQYF; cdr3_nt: TGTGCCAGCAGCTTGGCGAGCAACTCCTACGAGCAGTACTTC
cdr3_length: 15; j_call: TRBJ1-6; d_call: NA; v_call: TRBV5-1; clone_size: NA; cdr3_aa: CASSLGVVYNSPLHF; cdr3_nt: TGCGCCAGCAGCTTGGGGGTAGTCTATAATTCACCCCTCCACTTT
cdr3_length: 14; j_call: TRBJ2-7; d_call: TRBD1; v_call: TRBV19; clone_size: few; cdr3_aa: CASSWGQGAYEQYF; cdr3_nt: TGTGCCAGTAGTTGGGGACAGGGCGCCTACGAGCAGTACTTC
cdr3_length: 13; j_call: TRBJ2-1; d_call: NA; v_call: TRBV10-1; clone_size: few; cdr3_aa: CASSESGLDEQFF; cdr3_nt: TGCGCCAGCAGTGAGTCAGGGTTGGATGAGCAGTTCTTC
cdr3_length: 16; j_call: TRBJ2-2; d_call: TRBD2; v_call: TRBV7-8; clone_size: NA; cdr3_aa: CASSRNLAGGPGELFF; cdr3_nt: TGTGCCAGCAGCAGGAATCTAGCGGGGGGGCCCGGGGAGCTGTTTTTT
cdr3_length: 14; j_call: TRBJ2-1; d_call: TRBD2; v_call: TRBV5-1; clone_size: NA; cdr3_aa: CASSSAGGPIEQFF; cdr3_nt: TGCGCCAGCAGCTCAGCGGGGGGGCCGATTGAGCAGTTCTTC
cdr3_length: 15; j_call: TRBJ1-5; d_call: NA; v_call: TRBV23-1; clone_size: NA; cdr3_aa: CASPLGGLSNQPQHF; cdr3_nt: TGCGCCAGCCCACTCGGGGGACTAAGCAATCAGCCCCAGCATTTT
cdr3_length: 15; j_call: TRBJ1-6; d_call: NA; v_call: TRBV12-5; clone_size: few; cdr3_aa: CASGTPGLGDSPLHF; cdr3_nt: TGTGCTAGTGGAACACCGGGTCTCGGGGATTCACCCCTCCACTTT
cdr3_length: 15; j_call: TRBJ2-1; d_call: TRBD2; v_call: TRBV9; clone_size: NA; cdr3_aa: CASSVGAGARNEQFF; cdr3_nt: TGTGCCAGCAGCGTAGGAGCGGGGGCTCGAAATGAGCAGTTCTTC
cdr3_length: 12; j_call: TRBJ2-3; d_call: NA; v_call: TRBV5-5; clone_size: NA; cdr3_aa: CASRDTADTQYF; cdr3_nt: TGTGCCAGCAGGGATACAGCAGATACGCAGTATTTT
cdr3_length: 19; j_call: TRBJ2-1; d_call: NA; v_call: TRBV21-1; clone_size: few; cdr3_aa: CASSKKQAVLLVFSRIQFF; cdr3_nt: TGTGCCAGCAGCAAGAAACAAGCCGTTCTATTGGTTTTTAGTCGGATTCAGTTCTTC
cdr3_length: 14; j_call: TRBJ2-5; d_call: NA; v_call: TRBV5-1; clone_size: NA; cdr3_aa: CASSLVQLQETQYF; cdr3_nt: TGCGCCAGCAGCTTGGTACAGCTCCAAGAGACCCAGTACTTC
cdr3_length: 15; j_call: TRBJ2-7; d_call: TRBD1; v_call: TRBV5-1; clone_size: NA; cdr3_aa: CASSWTSRDRDEQYF; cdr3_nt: TGCGCCAGCAGCTGGACCTCCCGGGACAGGGACGAGCAGTACTTC
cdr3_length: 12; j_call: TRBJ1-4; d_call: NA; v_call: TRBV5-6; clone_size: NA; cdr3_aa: CASSLALAELFF; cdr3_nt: TGTGCCAGCAGCTTGGCCCTCGCGGAACTGTTTTTT